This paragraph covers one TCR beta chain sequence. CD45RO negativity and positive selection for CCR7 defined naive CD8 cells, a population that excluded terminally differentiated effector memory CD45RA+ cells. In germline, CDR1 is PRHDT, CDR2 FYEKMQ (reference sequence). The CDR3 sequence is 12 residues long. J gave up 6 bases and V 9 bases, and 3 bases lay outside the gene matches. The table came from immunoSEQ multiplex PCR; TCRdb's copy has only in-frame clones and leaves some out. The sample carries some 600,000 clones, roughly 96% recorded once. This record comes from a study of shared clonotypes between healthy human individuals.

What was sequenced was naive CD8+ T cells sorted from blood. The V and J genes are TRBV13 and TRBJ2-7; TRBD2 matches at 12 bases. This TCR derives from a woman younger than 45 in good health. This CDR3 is CASRLAGAEQYF. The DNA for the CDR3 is TGTGCCAGTCGACTAGCGGGAGCCGAGCAGTACTTC.